The 16 T cell receptor beta chains in this list originate from one sample, sequenced in a study of graft-versus-host responses after intestinal transplantation. The method was immunoSEQ multiplex PCR; TCRdb's version includes in-frame clones alone and lacks a portion of them. The data hold roughly 50,000 clones, with roughly nine tenths observed a single time. Sample: PBMCs, taken 662 days after intestinal transplant. These receptors all stem from a human patient who received an intestinal transplant, so some T cells may come from the graft donor.

The chain has TRBV7-7 and TRBJ2-2, with TRBD1 matching 8 bases. Trimming took 5 bases from V and 6 from J; bases not matched to a gene: 8. The CDR3 extends over 15 amino acids. CDR1 SSHAT and CDR2 FNYEAQ come from the germline V gene (reference sequence). CDR3 protein: CASSPRPGQAGELFF. The CDR3 DNA follows: TGTGCCAGCAGCCCACGTCCGGGACAGGCCGGGGAGCTGTTTTTT.

This clone was picked up one time. V gene TRBV7-2 combines with J gene TRBJ2-3, with 8 bases identical to TRBD2. Per the germline V gene, CDR1 is SGHTA and CDR2 is FQGNSA. V shed 6 bases and J 0 bases; nucleotides not matched to a gene: 5. The CDR3 covers 15 residues. For the CDR3, the DNA is TGTGCCAGCAGGCCGGGGGGGGCAAGCACAGATACGCAGTATTTT. Amino acid sequence: CASRPGGASTDTQYF. The full variable domain, completed using reference TRBV7-2 and TRBJ2-3, is GAGVSQSPSNKVTEKGKDVELRCDPISGHTALYWYRQSLGQGLEFLIYFQGNSAPDKSGLPSDRFSAERTGGSVSTLTIQRTQQEDSAVYLCASRPGGASTDTQYFGPGTRLTVL.

The genes are TRBV5-6 and TRBJ1-1; TRBD1 aligns across 7 bases. The CDR3 runs to 15 residues. Germline loops: CDR1 SGHDT, CDR2 YYEEEE. Trimming removed 1 base from V and 4 bases from J; junction bases left unmatched: 7. The DNA for the CDR3 is TGTGCCAGCAGCTTGTACAGGGCAGGGGGCACTGAAGCTTTCTTT. It yields the protein CASSLYRAGGTEAFF.

In its sample, this clone was seen once. The V call is TRBV19, the J call TRBJ2-5; 11 bases line up with TRBD2. V dropped 6 bases and J dropped 2; count of bases not matched to a gene: 8. CDR1 and CDR2 (germline): LNHDA, SQIVND (reference sequence). The CDR3 extends over 16 amino acids. The CDR3 DNA reads TGTGCCAGTAGCCTGACTAGCGGGGCCTCTCAAGAGACCCAGTACTTC. Protein product: CASSLTSGASQETQYF.

This chain connects TRBV14 to TRBJ2-1, with 8 positions matching TRBD2. CDR1 is SGHDN and CDR2 is FVKESK in the germline V gene. CDR3 length equals 17 residues. The trim removed 0 bases at V and 9 bases at J, leaving 13 bases unmatched. CDR3 nucleotides: TGTGCCAGCAGCCAAGACAACGGACTAGCCGCAGCAGTTGAGCAGTTCTTC. As protein: CASSQDNGLAAAVEQFF.

The rearrangement joins TRBV28 to TRBJ2-7; possible D gene TRBD1, 6 bases. V lost 4 bases, J lost 5 bases, and 15 bases lay in between. This CDR3 comprises 14 residues. Looked up from germline, CDR1 is MDHEN and CDR2 is SYDVKM. CDR3 residues: CASSSHDRPHEQYF. In nucleotides, the CDR3 is TGTGCCAGCAGTTCTCATGACAGGCCCCACGAGCAGTACTTC.

The chain has TRBV18 and TRBJ1-1, with D maybe TRBD1 (6 bases). From germline, CDR1 is KGHSH and CDR2 LQKENI. This CDR3 has 13 amino acids. Trimming removed 4 bases at V and 4 bases at J, with 10 bases between. The CDR3 region has the DNA TGTGCCAGCTCACGGACAGAGGTCACTGAAGCTTTCTTT. As protein: CASSRTEVTEAFF. The variable domain in full, completed from reference TRBV18 and TRBJ1-1, reads NAGVMQNPRHLVRRRGQEARLRCSPMKGHSHVYWYRQLPEEGLKFMVYLQKENIIDESGMPKERFSAEFPKEGPSILRIQQVVRGDSAAYFCASSRTEVTEAFFGQGTRLTVV.

The V call is TRBV2, the J call TRBJ2-1, with 8 bases identical to TRBD2. This CDR3 spans 13 amino acids. V was clipped by 8 bases and J by 5 bases; unmatched bases: 5. Germline CDR1 and CDR2: SNHLY and FYNNEI. CDR3 sequence reads: CASRGGGNNEQFF. The CDR3, as DNA: TGTGCCAGCCGGGGCGGGGGGAACAATGAGCAGTTCTTC. The entire variable domain, with the rest obtained from reference TRBV2 and TRBJ2-1, is as follows: EPEVTQTPSHQVTQMGQEVILRCVPISNHLYFYWYRQILGQKVEFLVSFYNNEISEKSEIFDDQFSVERPDGSNFTLKIRSTKLEDSAMYFCASRGGGNNEQFFGPGTRLTVL.

The chain is built from TRBV23-1 and TRBJ2-7; D possibly matches TRBD1 or TRBD2 (5 bases each). TRBV23-1 is flagged as an ORF with uncertain function. With 7 bases removed from V and 5 bases from J, the gap between germline ends came to 12 bases. The CDR3 length is 12 residues. In nucleotides, the CDR3 is TGCGCCAGCATACCCGGGGCCGACGAGCAGTACTTC. This translates into CASIPGADEQYF.

This chain joins TRBV7-8 and TRBJ1-5, with D perhaps TRBD1 (5 bases). Germline V gene sequence: CDR1 SGHVS, CDR2 FQNEAQ. The CDR3 extends over 15 amino acids. Between the trimmed V and J ends, which lost 2 bases and 1 base, there was a span of 9 bases. CDR3 residues: CASSLRDQSNQPQHF. Written as DNA, the CDR3 is TGTGCCAGCAGCTTAAGGGACCAAAGCAATCAGCCCCAGCATTTT.

The rearrangement uses TRBV9 and TRBJ1-2; 7 nucleotides align to TRBD1. CDR1 is SGDLS and CDR2 is YYNGEE in the germline V gene. The CDR3 totals 16 residues. The trim removed 4 bases at V and 4 bases at J, leaving 13 bases unmatched. The CDR3 bases are TGTGCCAGCAGCCTTATAGAGACAGGGTCCTCCTATGGCTACACCTTC. It encodes CASSLIETGSSYGYTF.

This clone was seen just once. The genes are TRBV2 and TRBJ2-7, with a possible D match to TRBD1 (6 bases). Germline CDR1 and CDR2: SNHLY and FYNNEI. This CDR3 is built from 17 residues. The V end was cut by 5 bases, the J end by 1 base, with 21 bases between. Here the CDR3 reads CASSPTPRDTLSYEQYF. The DNA of the CDR3 is TGTGCCAGCAGTCCAACCCCCCGGGACACCCTATCCTACGAGCAGTACTTC. The whole variable domain, remainder taken from reference TRBV2 and TRBJ2-7, is EPEVTQTPSHQVTQMGQEVILRCVPISNHLYFYWYRQILGQKVEFLVSFYNNEISEKSEIFDDQFSVERPDGSNFTLKIRSTKLEDSAMYFCASSPTPRDTLSYEQYFGPGTRLTVT.

The chain has TRBV19 and TRBJ1-2; D is ambiguous. Looked up from germline, CDR1 is LNHDA and CDR2 is SQIVND (reference sequence). The CDR3 loop spans 13 amino acids. The V end was cut by 10 bases, the J end by 6 bases, with 18 bases between. Written as DNA, the CDR3 is TGTGCCACCACAACTGCGCAGTATCATGGCTACACCTTC. It codes for CATTTAQYHGYTF.

The CDR3 DNA reads as TGTGCCAGCAGTGAAACAGGGACAGGCCAAGAGACCCAGTACTTC. Its protein is CASSETGTGQETQYF. This chain links TRBV6-1 with TRBJ2-5, with TRBD1 matching over 8 bases. After removal of 2 bases from V and 1 base from J, the junction contained 3 bases not matched to a gene. Germline lookup yields CDR1 MNHNS and CDR2 SASEGT. The CDR3 extends over 15 amino acids.

The gene calls are TRBV6-4 and TRBJ2-1, with D uncertain. V lost 0 bases and J 8 bases, leaving 11 bases between the germline ends. Germline CDR1 and CDR2: MRHNA and SNTAGT. This CDR3 has 14 residues. The CDR3 region has the DNA TGTGCCAGCAGTGACTCCTCGAGATCGGATGAGCAGTTCTTC. This gives the protein CASSDSSRSDEQFF.

The count of this clone is one. This chain connects TRBV5-1 to TRBJ2-7, with a possible D match to TRBD2 (5 bases). CDR1 and CDR2 (germline): SGHRS, YFSETQ. Deletions cut 1 base from V and 1 base from J, with 18 bases between. The CDR3 has 17 amino acids. CDR3 amino acids: CASSLRAAGERSYEQYF. The CDR3 coding sequence is TGCGCCAGCAGCTTGAGGGCCGCCGGGGAGAGGTCCTACGAGCAGTACTTC.